Listed below are T cell receptor beta chains from one sample, sequenced in a study of CD8 T cells in Susac syndrome. TCRdb reanalysed the immunoSEQ multiplex PCR reads using MiXCR and keeps one entry per CDR3 protein. Of 120,000 to 150,000 distinct CDR3 sequences in the sample, approximately 94% were seen once. The source material was CD4+ T cells from PBMCs. The receptors derive from a human donor in good health. Both conserved end residues are part of each CDR3. The D gene is left open where the match is weak.

J | V | D | CDR3
TRBJ1-2 | TRBV20-1 | NA | CSAPDGIYGYTF
TRBJ1-5 | TRBV18 | NA | CASSPGLINQPQHF
TRBJ2-7 | TRBV7-2 | NA | CASSPKAGLYEQYF
TRBJ2-2 | TRBV24-1 | NA | CATSDTGITGELFF
TRBJ2-2 | TRBV10-3 | NA | CAISEFEDTGELFF
TRBJ2-4 | TRBV20-1 | TRBD1 | CSARKDRGYKNIQYF
TRBJ2-3 | TRBV20-1 | NA | CSARDLRRISTDTQYF
TRBJ2-1 | TRBV9 | NA | CASSVDGGTIKQFF
TRBJ1-2 | TRBV3-1 | NA | CASSRVDGNYGYTF
TRBJ1-2 | TRBV20-1 | NA | CSALTGFPVMAGYTF
TRBJ2-3 | TRBV5-4 | TRBD2 | CASSLVQRLAGESDTQYF
TRBJ2-7 | TRBV12-3/TRBV12-4 | NA | CASRPVLAGGNYEQYF
TRBJ2-3 | TRBV30 | NA | CAWSRSSTDTQYF
TRBJ2-6 | TRBV3-1 | NA | CASSPRTGSSGANVLTF
TRBJ2-1 | TRBV6-5 | NA | CASSKLAAHYNEQFF
TRBJ2-7 | TRBV5-4 | NA | CASSPWGRTYYEQYF
TRBJ2-2 | TRBV2 | TRBD1 | CASSELRQGPNTGELFF
TRBJ2-7 | TRBV29-1 | NA | CSVEKGLGPQYF
TRBJ2-7 | TRBV19 | NA | CASSGNAGRISYEQYF
TRBJ2-3 | TRBV29-1 | TRBD2 | CSVSGLAGGTDTQYF
TRBJ1-2 | TRBV7-9 | TRBD1 | CASSFDRAYGYTF
TRBJ2-2 | TRBV27 | TRBD2 | CASSLGSGSAGELFF
TRBJ2-3 | TRBV20-1 | NA | CSAWTGFTDTQYF
TRBJ2-1 | TRBV5-4 | NA | CASSLVGGSMGEQFF
TRBJ1-2 | TRBV28 | NA | CASNNHGGLGYTF
TRBJ2-7 | TRBV20-1 | NA | CSASKEPYEQYF
TRBJ2-7 | TRBV20-1 | NA | CSASSSGEQYF
TRBJ1-2 | TRBV2 | NA | CASSPRRQGYTF
TRBJ1-1 | TRBV5-1 | TRBD1 | CASSVDRGVGVNTEAFF
TRBJ1-1 | TRBV5-1 | NA | CASSDAGSMNTEAFF
TRBJ2-4 | TRBV19 | NA | CASSAAAAAQNIQYF
TRBJ2-5 | TRBV20-1 | NA | CSAAGGRETQYF
TRBJ1-2 | TRBV4-1 | NA | CASSQGNLNYGYTF
TRBJ1-1 | TRBV2 | NA | CASRGEAGPTEAFF
TRBJ2-1 | TRBV6-6 | NA | CASSYSIGTEQFF
TRBJ1-1 | TRBV12-3/TRBV12-4 | TRBD1 | CASRRSTGGDTEAFF
TRBJ2-6 | TRBV7-3 | NA | CASSPQGSISGANVLTF
TRBJ1-1 | TRBV20-1 | TRBD1 | CSARTGDITEAFF
TRBJ2-7 | TRBV2 | TRBD1 | CASRGPGTGSGEQYF
TRBJ1-2 | TRBV7-2 | NA | CASSFQGGDYGYTF
TRBJ2-7 | TRBV29-1 | TRBD1 | CSVVTRDSSYEQYF
TRBJ2-7 | TRBV6-6 | NA | CASSYSKERNSYEQYF
TRBJ1-1 | TRBV19 | NA | CASRKSLNTEAFF
TRBJ2-6 | TRBV3-1 | TRBD1 | CASSQGGRGLFSGANVLTF
TRBJ2-3 | TRBV12-3/TRBV12-4 | TRBD2 | CASSLALATSGRADTQYF
TRBJ1-2 | TRBV2 | NA | CASKGLRTGGYTF
TRBJ2-5 | TRBV18 | NA | CASSPSPGLETQYF
TRBJ2-4 | TRBV5-1 | TRBD1 | CASSLGWRQGNIQYF